This TCR beta chain was profiled in a study of T-cell memory formation after mild COVID-19. Study results and caveats: Pre-infection memory contained some responding clones, which suggested that cross-reactive memory had joined. Clones shrinking from day 15 to 85 showed even CD4/CD8 mixes; later expanders tilted CD4+.

The germline V gene encodes CDR1 MNHEY and CDR2 SVGAGI. The CDR3 sequence is 18 residues long. The ends lost 7 bases at V and 3 bases at J; junction bases unmatched: 15. This clonotype occurred many times. Its antigen is not known. Each CDR3 protein is one row after TCRdb ran MiXCR on the 5' RACE reads. The data contain more than 350,000 distinct CDR3 sequences, 20% to 25% of them singletons. This receptor was taken from an adult woman who had mild COVID-19 (a few samples of this study predate the infection). Cell type and time point are not known. Input material: PBMCs or a T cell subset sorted from them (not recorded which). This chain joins TRBV6-5 and TRBJ2-1; 10 nucleotides match TRBD2. The CDR3 nucleotides are TGTGCCAGCATTCAACATTACAACCTAGCGGGAGTCTACAATGAGCAGTTCTTC. It encodes CASIQHYNLAGVYNEQFF.